These 3 T cell receptor beta chains were sequenced from one sample in a study of blood T cells in healthy people across ages. A second roughly 6 to 12 cycle PCR used barcoded and J-beta primers. TCRdb re-analysed the 5' RACE reads in MiXCR, keeping a single row per CDR3 protein. The sample includes about 690,000 distinct CDR3 sequences, around 43% of them seen just once. Input material: blood. The origin of the receptors is an elderly man in good health.

The rearrangement links TRBV9 to TRBJ2-7; D is uncertain. The CDR3 has 11 amino acids. V was trimmed by 0 bases and J by 5 bases, leaving 3 bases between them. CDR1 is SGDLS and CDR2 is YYNGEE in the germline V gene. The CDR3 coding sequence is TGTGCCAGCAGCGTAGGCGACGAGCAGTACTTC. Protein product: CASSVGDEQYF.

The chain uses TRBV20-1 and TRBJ2-5; no firm D call. Trimming took off 2 bases at V and 8 bases at J, with 9 bases between the two ends. The length of the CDR3 is 11 residues. Germline CDR1 reads DFQATT; CDR2 reads SNEGSKA (reference sequence). The CDR3 loop is CSARTKRTQYF. The CDR3 DNA reads TGCAGTGCTAGAACCAAACGTACCCAGTACTTC.

This clonotype turned up a few times. This rearrangement joins TRBV21-1 to TRBJ2-4; the D call in the table, TRBD1, was not verified against the DNA. TRBV21-1 is shown as a pseudogene. The CDR3 is 13 amino acids. The CDR3 protein is CASSKEGSRGQYF. The CDR3 nucleotides read TGTGCCAGCAGCAAAGAAGGTTCCCGAGGGCAGTACTTC.